Listed below are T cell receptor beta chains from one sample, sequenced in a study of T cell responses to AZD1222 COVID-19 vaccine. Profiled with immunoSEQ multiplex PCR; TCRdb holds only in-frame clones, not every one. The data show fewer than 180,000 clones, 92% seen once. Here the sequenced sample was peripheral blood, taken 28 days after the second AZD1222 dose. These receptors originate from an adult who received the AZD1222 COVID-19 vaccine. CDR3s include the opening cysteine and the closing phenylalanine or tryptophan. The D gene is left open where the match is weak. Clone size is not always given. Where it is, it says once, few, many or a class for expanded clones.

v_gene	j_gene	len	d_gene	abundance	CDR3nt	CDR3aa
TRBV5-1	TRBJ1-4	15	TRBD1	-	TGCGCCACTTCGTCCGGGACAGGGGGTCGTGAAAAACTGTTTTTT	CATSSGTGGREKLFF
TRBV29-1	TRBJ2-5	14	TRBD2	-	TGCAGCGTTGGACTAGCGGGAGGGCAAGAGACCCAGTACTTC	CSVGLAGGQETQYF
TRBV2	TRBJ2-1	14	TRBD2	-	TGTGCCAGCAGTAGTAGCGGGAGATTGAATGAGCAGTTCTTC	CASSSSGRLNEQFF
TRBV24-1	TRBJ1-1	16	-	-	TGTGCCACCAGTGATCCGGGAATAGGCGGAAGCACTGAAGCTTTCTTT	CATSDPGIGGSTEAFF
TRBV19	TRBJ2-5	14	-	-	TGTGCCAGTAGTAGCGGGACTGAGCAAGAGACCCAGTACTTC	CASSSGTEQETQYF
TRBV11-2	TRBJ2-3	17	TRBD1	-	TGTGCCAGCAGTAATTTTTTCACCGGGACAGGGACAGATACGCAGTATTTT	CASSNFFTGTGTDTQYF
TRBV5-1	TRBJ1-6	16	TRBD1	-	TGCGCCAGCAGCTTGGGGGACAGGGCGGGAAATTCACCCCTCCACTTT	CASSLGDRAGNSPLHF
TRBV7-2	TRBJ1-1	15	TRBD1	-	TGTGCCAGCAGCCTATACGGACAGGGGAACACTGAAGCTTTCTTT	CASSLYGQGNTEAFF
TRBV27	TRBJ1-5	13	-	-	TGTGCCAGCAGCCGTTATAGCAATCAGCCCCAGCATTTT	CASSRYSNQPQHF
TRBV2	TRBJ1-5	15	-	-	TGTGCCAGCACAACGAACCAGGGTCAGAGTCAGCCCCAGCATTTT	CASTTNQGQSQPQHF
TRBV28	TRBJ1-2	16	-	-	TGTGCCAGCACCTTAGGGTTAGGGGGGGATAACTATGGCTACACCTTC	CASTLGLGGDNYGYTF
TRBV24-1	TRBJ1-2	14	-	-	TGTGCCACCAGTGATGCAGGGAGAAGTCATGGCTACACCTTC	CATSDAGRSHGYTF
TRBV7-3	TRBJ1-2	14	TRBD1	-	TGTGCCAGCAGCCTGGGACAGCGAGTTTCTGGCTACACCTTC	CASSLGQRVSGYTF
TRBV7-2	TRBJ2-7	15	TRBD2	once	TGTGCCAGCAGCTTAACGGGAGGGTTGTTCCACGAGCAGTACTTC	CASSLTGGLFHEQYF
TRBV28	TRBJ1-1	17	-	-	TGTGCCAGCAGTTTGGCCGGGGGGACAAATTTGAACACTGAAGCTTTCTTT	CASSLAGGTNLNTEAFF
TRBV6-2/TRBV6-3	TRBJ2-3	18	-	-	TGTGCCAGCCGCCTCCTTCCCGCTGGGTGGGCACGCACAGATACGCAGTATTTT	CASRLLPAGWARTDTQYF
TRBV29-1	TRBJ1-2	15	TRBD1	once	TGCAGCGTTCGACTGCAGGGGGCCTCGGGCTATGGCTACACCTTC	CSVRLQGASGYGYTF
TRBV28	TRBJ2-3	14	TRBD1	-	TGTGCCAGCCATGACAGGGGGCGGGTAGATACGCAGTATTTT	CASHDRGRVDTQYF
TRBV11-2	TRBJ2-7	15	-	-	TGTGCCAGCAGCTTAGATGAGGCCCGATACTACGAGCAGTACTTC	CASSLDEARYYEQYF